The 4 T cell receptor beta chains in this list originate from one sample, sequenced in a study of T-cell memory formation after mild COVID-19. TCRdb re-called the 5' RACE reads with MiXCR, one entry per CDR3 protein. Of 300,000 to 400,000 distinct CDR3 sequences listed, roughly 15% are singletons. The sequenced sample was PBMCs or a T cell subset sorted from them (not recorded which). The receptors shown here come from a man between 18 and 35 years old who had mild COVID-19 (a few samples of this study predate the infection). Cell type and time point are not known.

The chain joins TRBV4-1 to TRBJ2-7; perhaps TRBD2 as D (6 bases). The CDR3 is made up of 16 amino acids. CDR1 and CDR2 (germline): MGHRA, YSYEKL. V was pared by 4 bases and J by 2 bases, with 18 bases between. The CDR3 coding sequence is TGCGCCAGCAGCCTAAGAGGAGGGACGGTGACCTACGAGCAGTACTTC. This translates into CASSLRGGTVTYEQYF.

This clonotype was counted at least ten times. The rearrangement joins TRBV6-2 or TRBV6-3 to TRBJ1-1; tentatively, D is TRBD1 (5 bases). Trimming removed 2 bases at V and 5 bases at J, with 9 bases between. Looked up from germline, CDR1 is MNHEY and CDR2 is SVGEGT. The CDR3 has 13 residues. The CDR3 protein is CASSYRGQTEAFF. The CDR3 coding sequence is TGTGCCAGCAGTTACAGGGGCCAAACTGAAGCTTTCTTT.

There are a few counts of this clonotype. V is TRBV5-1 and J is TRBJ2-3, with 12 bases identical to TRBD1. The germline CDR1 and CDR2 sequences are SGHRS and YFSETQ. The trim removed 4 bases at V and 6 bases at J, leaving 6 bases unmatched. This CDR3 is built from 15 residues. DNA of the CDR3: TGCGCCAGCAGCGCAGGGGACAGGGGGCGTGATACGCAGTATTTT. Its protein product is CASSAGDRGRDTQYF.

This chain uses TRBV2 with TRBJ1-1; D is unclear. Trimming took 11 bases from V and 1 from J, leaving 11 bases between them. This CDR3 is 12 amino acids long. Germline assignment: CDR1 SNHLY and CDR2 FYNNEI. DNA of the CDR3: TGTGCCGGCTCGGTCGGGAACACTGAAGCTTTCTTT. This sequence encodes CAGSVGNTEAFF.